This T cell receptor beta chain came from a study of cytomegalovirus exposure and HLA in healthy donors. The wider study: The 130 or so validation repertoires were reported in a later analysis to have been generated on the same platform as the roughly 670 first-cohort repertoires. General observations from the study: Specific recognition of CMV antigens was confirmed in vitro for a few chains (all CMV-associated).

Concerning this clone itself: Antigen: not known.

Assay used: immunoSEQ multiplex PCR; TCRdb lists only in-frame clones, some missing. This table has about 180,000 clones, approximately 87% appearing once. Germline loops: CDR1 MNHEY, CDR2 SMNVEV (reference sequence). V lost 3 bases and J 9 bases, leaving 21 bases between the germline ends. The CDR3 is 15 residues long. Separate from the approximately 730-subject first cohort, the roughly 120-subject validation cohort was the one that the donors belonged to. This TCR came from a woman under 40 in good health and CMV-seronegative. The J gene is TRBJ2-7, the V gene TRBV27, with unresolved D. The material sequenced was PBMCs. In DNA, the CDR3 is TGTGCCAGCAGTTTTTATCCAGTCATAGCTTGGTGGCAGTACTTC. Protein product: CASSFYPVIAWWQYF.